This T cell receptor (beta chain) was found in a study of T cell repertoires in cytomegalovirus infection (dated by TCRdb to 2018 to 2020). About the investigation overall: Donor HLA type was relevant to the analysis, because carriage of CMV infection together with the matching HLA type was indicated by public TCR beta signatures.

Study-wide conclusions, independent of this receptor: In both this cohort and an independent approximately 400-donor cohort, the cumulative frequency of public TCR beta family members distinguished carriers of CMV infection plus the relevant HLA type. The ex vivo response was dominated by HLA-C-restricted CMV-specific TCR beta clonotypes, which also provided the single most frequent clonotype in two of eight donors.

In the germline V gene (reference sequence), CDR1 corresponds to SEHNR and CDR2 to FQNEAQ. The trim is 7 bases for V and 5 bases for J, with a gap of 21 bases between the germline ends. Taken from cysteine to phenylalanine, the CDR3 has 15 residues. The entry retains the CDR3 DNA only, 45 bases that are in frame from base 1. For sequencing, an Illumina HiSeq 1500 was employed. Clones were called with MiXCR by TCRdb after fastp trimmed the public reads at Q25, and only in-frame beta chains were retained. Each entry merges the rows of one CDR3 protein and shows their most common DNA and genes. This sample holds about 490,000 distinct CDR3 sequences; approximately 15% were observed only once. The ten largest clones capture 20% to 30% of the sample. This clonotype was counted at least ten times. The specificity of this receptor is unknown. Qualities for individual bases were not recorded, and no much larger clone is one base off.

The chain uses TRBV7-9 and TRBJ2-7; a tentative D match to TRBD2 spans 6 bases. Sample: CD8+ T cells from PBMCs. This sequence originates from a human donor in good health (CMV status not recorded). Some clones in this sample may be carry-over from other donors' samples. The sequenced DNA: TGTGCCAGCATCCCCCCCGGGGGAAGTAGGAACGAGCAGTACTTC. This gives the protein CASIPPGGSRNEQYF.